These T cell receptor beta chains were read from a single sample in a study of PD-1 blockade in classical Hodgkin lymphoma. Sequencing used immunoSEQ multiplex PCR; TCRdb keeps in-frame clones, though not all of them. Altogether some 96,000 clones are present, 75% to 85% being singletons, with the ten largest covering 16%. Sequenced here: peripheral blood mononuclear cells (PBMCs), sampled before the second cycle of nivolumab. The receptors stem from a human donor with classical Hodgkin lymphoma. Both conserved end residues are trimmed from each CDR3. The D gene is left open where the match is weak.

CDR3	V	J	D
AISWESYEQY	TRBV10-3	TRBJ2-7	NA
ASGLNTGELF	TRBV5-1	TRBJ2-2	NA
ASSPLFGSRLGAYEQY	TRBV28	TRBJ2-7	NA
ASSLIAGEVNEQY	TRBV27	TRBJ2-7	TRBD2
ASSDPRGQGPLEQY	TRBV7-8	TRBJ2-7	TRBD1
ASSKTNRENTEAF	TRBV19	TRBJ1-1	NA
ASSPRSILGEQY	TRBV9	TRBJ2-7	NA
SVVSGLITDTQY	TRBV29-1	TRBJ2-3	NA
ASSLSGQGWVGYT	TRBV7-9	TRBJ1-2	TRBD1
ASSLDRGENTEAF	TRBV7-2	TRBJ1-1	NA
ASNGSPNTGELF	TRBV2	TRBJ2-2	NA
ASSERTASSGNTIY	TRBV2	TRBJ1-3	NA
ASTVPGDDRQRF	TRBV7-2	TRBJ2-1	NA
ASSFGSSDSHNEQF	TRBV5-1	TRBJ2-1	NA
ASSSEAAGGNTIY	TRBV2	TRBJ1-3	NA
ASRAGLQTYEQY	TRBV27	TRBJ2-7	NA
ASSLATNGETQY	TRBV5-1	TRBJ2-5	NA
ASSFRGGDQPQH	TRBV5-8	TRBJ1-5	NA
ASSLVAGAAEAF	TRBV11-2	TRBJ1-1	NA
AWVSGSLF	TRBV30	TRBJ2-1	TRBD2
ASSDPGLAGPNEQF	TRBV2	TRBJ2-1	TRBD2
ASSHGTGAGGNTIY	TRBV7-6	TRBJ1-3	TRBD1
ASSLVFQTRYNEQF	TRBV7-3	TRBJ2-1	NA
ASSDWTSGRANEQF	TRBV6-4	TRBJ2-1	TRBD2
ASSHPPDYEQY	TRBV9	TRBJ2-7	NA
ASSLGTGGAETQY	TRBV7-3	TRBJ2-5	TRBD1